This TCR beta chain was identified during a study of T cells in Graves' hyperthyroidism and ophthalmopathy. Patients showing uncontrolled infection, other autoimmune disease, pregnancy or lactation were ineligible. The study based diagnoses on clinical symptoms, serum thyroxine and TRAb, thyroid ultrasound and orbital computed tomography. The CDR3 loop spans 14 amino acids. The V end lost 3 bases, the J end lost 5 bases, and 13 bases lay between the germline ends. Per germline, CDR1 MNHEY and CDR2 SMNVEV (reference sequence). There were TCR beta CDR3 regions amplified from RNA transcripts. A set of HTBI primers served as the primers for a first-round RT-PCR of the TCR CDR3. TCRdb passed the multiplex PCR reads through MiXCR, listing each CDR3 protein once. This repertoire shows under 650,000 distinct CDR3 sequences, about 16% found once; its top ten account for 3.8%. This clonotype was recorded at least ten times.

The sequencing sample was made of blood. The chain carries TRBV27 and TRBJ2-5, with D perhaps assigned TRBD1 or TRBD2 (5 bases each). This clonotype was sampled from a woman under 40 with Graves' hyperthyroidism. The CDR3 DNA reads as TGTGCCAGCAGTTTTCTGGGGGTGCGTGAGACCCAGTACTTC. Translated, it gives CASSFLGVRETQYF.